The source of this T cell receptor (beta chain) is a study of cytomegalovirus exposure and HLA in healthy donors. With 60 Vbeta and 13 Jbeta primers, the PCR was carried out. TCRdb's copy holds only in-frame clones and misses some; the assay was immunoSEQ multiplex PCR. The clone table shows 80,000 or so clones, with the ten largest holding roughly 15%. This CDR3 spans 13 amino acids. Germline CDR1 and CDR2: SGHRS and YFSETQ. Trimming removed 3 bases from V and 6 bases from J; junction bases left unmatched: 4. The origin of this receptor is a man in his forties or fifties in good health and CMV-seropositive. Sequencing was carried out using PBMCs. The chain carries TRBV5-1 and TRBJ1-2; 8 bases align to TRBD1. CDR3 region: CASSSQGADGYTF. CDR3 coding DNA: TGCGCCAGCAGCTCCCAGGGGGCCGATGGCTACACCTTC. Using reference TRBV5-1 and TRBJ1-2 for the parts outside the CDR3, the full variable domain is KAGVTQTPRYLIKTRGQQVTLSCSPISGHRSVSWYQQTPGQGLQFLFEYFSETQRNKGNFPGRFSGRQFSNSRSEMNVSTLELGDSALYLCASSSQGADGYTFGSGTRLTVV.